This T cell receptor beta chain was obtained from a study of blood T cell repertoires in COVID-19. Study at large: Italy, Spain and the United States were the sources of the convalescent and acute COVID-19 samples.

TCRdb's copy holds only in-frame clones and misses some; the assay was immunoSEQ multiplex PCR. The table includes around 370,000 clones, around nine tenths detected once. The CDR3 has 13 amino acids. Trimming removed 7 bases at V and 3 bases at J, with 10 bases between. Sequenced sample: peripheral blood. The chain recombines TRBV12-3 or TRBV12-4 with TRBJ2-1, with D perhaps matching TRBD2 (6 bases). This TCR was recovered from a woman in her late teens or twenties who had recovered from COVID-19. The CDR3 is CASTRAGYNEQFF. For the CDR3, the DNA is TGTGCCAGCACCAGAGCGGGCTACAATGAGCAGTTCTTC.